A single sample gave rise to the 2 T cell receptor beta chains below, sequenced in a study of shared clonotypes between healthy human individuals. The data were produced by immunoSEQ multiplex PCR, yet TCRdb's version contains in-frame clones alone and is incomplete. The repertoire consists of about 2 million clones, with 90% to 95% occurring once and the leading ten covering 0.1% to 0.15%. Sequenced input: naive CD4+ T cells sorted from blood. Documented subset: CD45RA+ positively selected. These receptors all come from a man aged 18 to 30 in good health.

This chain uses TRBV30 with TRBJ1-2; D is undetermined. Germline lookup yields CDR1 GTSNPN and CDR2 SVGIG (reference sequence). The CDR3 covers 13 residues. The germline V and J ends were trimmed by 4 bases and 1 base, with 10 bases remaining between them. CDR3: CAWNRVLNYGYTF. The CDR3 DNA is TGTGCCTGGAATCGCGTCCTTAACTATGGCTACACCTTC.

The rearrangement uses TRBV10-3 and TRBJ2-3; perhaps TRBD2 as D (6 bases). There are 15 residues in the CDR3. Germline V gene lookup returns CDR1 ENHRY and CDR2 SYGVKD. V lost 4 bases and J 0 bases, leaving 11 bases between the germline ends. The CDR3 loop reads CAISGTSSSTDTQYF. DNA of the CDR3: TGTGCCATCAGTGGAACTAGCTCTAGCACAGATACGCAGTATTTT.